This T cell receptor (beta chain) was identified in a study of cytomegalovirus exposure and HLA in healthy donors. Unmatched junction bases numbered 2, after V lost 4 bases and J lost 0 bases. CDR1 is SGHVS, CDR2 FNYEAQ, per germline. This CDR3 comprises 15 residues. This PCR relied on a set of 60 Vbeta primers and 13 Jbeta primers. Sequencing was performed with immunoSEQ multiplex PCR; in TCRdb, only in-frame clones are kept and a portion is missing. The table lists 130,000 or so clones, around 73% of them singletons. The V and J genes are TRBV7-6 and TRBJ2-2, with 7 bases fitting TRBD1. This TCR was recovered from a female donor in good health and CMV-seronegative. Sequencing was performed on PBMCs. CDR3 DNA: TGTGCCAGCAGCTCGGGACAGTCGAACACCGGGGAGCTGTTTTTT. Translating it yields CASSSGQSNTGELFF.